The rows below give T cell receptor beta chains drawn from one sample of a study of T cells in Graves' hyperthyroidism and ophthalmopathy. TCRdb independently ran MiXCR on the multiplex PCR reads; one entry per CDR3 protein. The sample lists fewer than 450,000 distinct CDR3 sequences, about a sixth seen once, with almost 35% in the top ten. What was sequenced was blood. The receptors stem from a woman between 25 and 40 years old with Graves' hyperthyroidism that later progressed to Graves' ophthalmopathy. Each CDR3 is given with its conserved first and last residue. A D gene is named only where the DNA matches it firmly. Size is stated for part of the rows, as once, few or many counts, or as a class when the clone is expanded.

many	TRBV11-2	TRBJ1-1	NA	TGTGCCAGCAGCTTAGGGCCCGCTGAAGCTTTCTTT	CASSLGPAEAFF
NA	TRBV27	TRBJ2-3	TRBD2	TGTGCCAGCAGTTCACTCCCTAGCGGGGGTCCAGATACGCAGTATTTT	CASSSLPSGGPDTQYF
few	TRBV5-1	TRBJ2-5	NA	TGCGCCAGCAGCTTACCGGATCCCCAAGAGACCCAGTACTTC	CASSLPDPQETQYF
NA	TRBV27	TRBJ2-7	NA	TGTGCCAGCAGTGGGGGACAAGCCTACGAGCAGTACTTC	CASSGGQAYEQYF
few	TRBV5-1	TRBJ2-5	TRBD2	TGCGCCAGCACTCCGGGAGGGGAGACCCAGTACTTC	CASTPGGETQYF
few	TRBV19	TRBJ1-1	TRBD1	TGTGCCAGTAGTACCAGGGGGCTGGTCACTGAAGCTTTCTTT	CASSTRGLVTEAFF
many	TRBV24-1	TRBJ1-2	NA	TGTGCCACCAGTGATTTTGGCGGGGGTGGCTACACCTTC	CATSDFGGGGYTF
few	TRBV20-1	TRBJ1-2	NA	TGCAGTGCTAGAGATACCCAGATCTATGGCTACACCTTC	CSARDTQIYGYTF
many	TRBV5-1	TRBJ2-3	TRBD1	TGCGCCAGCAGCCACGGGGACAGACGCACAGATACGCAGTATTTT	CASSHGDRRTDTQYF
NA	TRBV30	TRBJ2-1	TRBD2	TGTGCCTGGAGATACCTAGCGGGAGGGCATGAGCAGTTCTTC	CAWRYLAGGHEQFF
many	TRBV6-1	TRBJ1-6	NA	TGTGCCAGCAGTGAAGGATATGATAATTCACCCCTCCACTTT	CASSEGYDNSPLHF
few	TRBV19	TRBJ1-5	NA	TGTGCCAGTAGTATCCGAGACAGGAGACCTAATCAGCCCCAGCATTTT	CASSIRDRRPNQPQHF
many	TRBV20-1	TRBJ2-5	TRBD2	TGCAGTGCCGGGACTAGCGGGAGGGTTGAGACCCAGTACTTC	CSAGTSGRVETQYF
many	TRBV5-6	TRBJ1-1	NA	TGTGCCAGCAGCTTACAGGGATGGAACACTGAAGCTTTCTTT	CASSLQGWNTEAFF